This T cell receptor beta chain stems from a study of shared clonotypes between healthy human individuals. Whole-study context: In total, the donors were two women and a few men aged 18 to 49. Notes on the study in general: Clonotypes shared by all four donors outscored non-shared clonotypes in generation probability. Naive CD4 clonotypes overlapped across several donors at around 5%.

The data were produced by immunoSEQ multiplex PCR, yet TCRdb's version contains in-frame clones alone and is incomplete. The profile shows about 2.4 million clones, just over 90% of them singletons. CDR3 length: 12 amino acids. V was cut by 0 bases and J by 7 bases, with 7 bases left in between. Germline values: CDR1 SNHLY, CDR2 FYNNEI. As for this clone: Antigen: not known.

Sample: naive CD4+ T cells sorted from blood. The subset denotes: CD45RA+ positively selected. The gene calls are TRBV2 and TRBJ2-7; D might be TRBD2 (5 bases). The TCR sequence derives from a man aged 18 to 29 in good health. DNA for the CDR3: TGTGCCAGCAGTGAAGCATGGAGGGAGCAGTACTTC. This encodes CASSEAWREQYF.